This paragraph covers one TCR beta chain sequence. The antigen remains undetermined. MiXCR, applied by TCRdb to the reads, yields one record per CDR3 protein. The sample includes approximately 500,000 distinct CDR3 sequences, roughly 29% seen only once; the top ten take around 13%. This sample is part of a study of T cell repertoires in cytomegalovirus infection. On the study more broadly: CMV infection and matching HLA type were both indicated by public TCR beta signatures. General study findings and limits: It was HLA-C-restricted CMV-specific TCR beta clonotypes that dominated the response ex vivo. Identification of carriers of CMV plus the relevant HLA was achieved through cumulative public TCR beta family frequency.

The V and J ends lost 6 bases and 6 bases respectively, with 9 bases between them. The length of the CDR3 is 11 residues. Per the germline V gene, CDR1 is MDHEN and CDR2 is SYDVKM. Sequencing was done on a sample of PBMCs. This TCR was sampled from a human donor in good health (CMV status not recorded). Some clones in this sample may be carry-over from other donors' samples. The genes are TRBV28 and TRBJ2-7; D is ambiguous. The CDR3 loop reads CASSKYCEQYF. The CDR3 bases are TGTGCCAGCAGCAAGTATTGCGAGCAGTACTTC.